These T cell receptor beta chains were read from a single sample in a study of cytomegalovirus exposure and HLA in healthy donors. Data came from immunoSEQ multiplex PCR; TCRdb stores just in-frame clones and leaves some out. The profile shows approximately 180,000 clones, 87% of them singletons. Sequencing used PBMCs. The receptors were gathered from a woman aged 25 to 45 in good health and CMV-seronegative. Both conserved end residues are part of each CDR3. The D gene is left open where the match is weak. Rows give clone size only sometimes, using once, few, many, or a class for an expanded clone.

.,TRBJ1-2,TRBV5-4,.,CASSQTGYGYTF,TGTGCCAGCAGCCAAACAGGCTATGGCTACACCTTC
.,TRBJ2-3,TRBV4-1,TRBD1,CASSPETGGTDTQYF,TGCGCCAGCAGCCCTGAGACAGGGGGCACAGATACGCAGTATTTT
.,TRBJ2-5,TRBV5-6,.,CASSLLSAEGEETQYF,TGTGCCAGCAGCTTGCTTTCGGCGGAGGGAGAAGAGACCCAGTACTTC
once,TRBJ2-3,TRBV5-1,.,CASSPPGGSDTQYF,TGCGCCAGCAGCCCACCTGGGGGGTCCGATACGCAGTATTTT
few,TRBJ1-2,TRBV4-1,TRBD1,CASSQAGQGKGYTF,TGCGCCAGCAGCCAAGCGGGACAGGGAAAAGGCTACACCTTC
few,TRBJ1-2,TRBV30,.,CAWSPGRSFAYGYTF,TGTGCCTGGAGCCCCGGGAGGAGCTTTGCCTATGGCTACACCTTC
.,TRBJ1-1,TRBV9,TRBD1,CASSVDEGGQVVTEAFF,TGTGCCAGCAGCGTAGACGAGGGGGGACAGGTGGTAACCGAAGCTTTCTTT
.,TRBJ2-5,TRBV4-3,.,CASSQDQVGFQETQYF,TGCGCCAGCAGCCAAGATCAGGTTGGCTTCCAAGAGACCCAGTACTTC
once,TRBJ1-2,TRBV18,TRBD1,CASSPQTGSYGYTF,TGTGCCAGCTCCCCACAGACAGGGAGCTATGGCTACACCTTC
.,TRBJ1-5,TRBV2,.,CATSPPTGGVQPQHF,TGTGCCACCTCTCCTCCGACAGGTGGGGTTCAGCCCCAGCATTTT
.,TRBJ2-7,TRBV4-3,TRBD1,CASSPDRGRYEQYF,TGCGCCAGCAGCCCCGACAGGGGACGGTACGAGCAGTACTTC
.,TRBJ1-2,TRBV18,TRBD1,CASSPTGTGRYGYTF,TGTGCCAGCTCACCAACCGGGACAGGAAGATATGGCTACACCTTC
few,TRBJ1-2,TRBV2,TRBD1,CARLRGPFYGYTF,TGTGCCAGACTAAGGGGGCCCTTCTATGGCTACACCTTC
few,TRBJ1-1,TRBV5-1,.,CASQKLVNTEAFF,TGCGCCAGCCAAAAACTAGTGAACACTGAAGCTTTCTTT
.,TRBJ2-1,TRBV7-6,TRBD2,CASSVSGGVYNEQFF,TGTGCCAGCAGCGTTAGCGGGGGGGTATACAATGAGCAGTTCTTC
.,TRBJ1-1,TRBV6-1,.,CASSGGGGFRHVNTEAFF,TGTGCCAGCAGTGGCGGAGGTGGGTTTCGGCATGTGAACACTGAAGCTTTCTTT
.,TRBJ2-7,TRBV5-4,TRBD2,CASSIGTRGYEQYF,TGTGCCAGCAGCATCGGGACTAGAGGGTACGAGCAGTACTTC
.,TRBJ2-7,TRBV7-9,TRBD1,CAISLLGQGIDEQYF,TGTGCCATTTCCTTACTGGGACAGGGTATCGACGAGCAGTACTTC
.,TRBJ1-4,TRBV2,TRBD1,CASRGTAPNEKLFF,TGTGCCAGCAGGGGGACAGCTCCCAATGAAAAACTGTTTTTT
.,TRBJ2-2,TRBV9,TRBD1,CASRPGTVNTGELFF,TGTGCCAGCAGACCCGGGACAGTGAACACCGGGGAGCTGTTTTTT
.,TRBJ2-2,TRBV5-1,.,CASSPVSNTGELFF,TGCGCCAGCAGCCCGGTCTCGAACACCGGGGAGCTGTTTTTT
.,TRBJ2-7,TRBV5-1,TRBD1,CASSPGWTGGLEQYF,TGCGCCAGCAGCCCGGGCTGGACAGGGGGGCTGGAGCAGTACTTC
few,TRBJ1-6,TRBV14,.,CASSRRDTFVNSPLHF,TGTGCCAGCAGCCGCCGGGACACCTTCGTCAATTCACCCCTCCACTTT
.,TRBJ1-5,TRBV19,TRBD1,CASSIVRDRGNQPQHF,TGTGCCAGTAGTATAGTTAGGGACAGGGGCAATCAGCCCCAGCATTTT
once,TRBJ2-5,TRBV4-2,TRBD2,CASSPGALAGLHETQYF,TGTGCCAGCAGTCCCGGAGCACTAGCGGGTCTTCACGAGACCCAGTACTTC
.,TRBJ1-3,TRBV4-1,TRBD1,CASSLAVGQGANTIYF,TGCGCCAGCAGCCTCGCTGTAGGGCAGGGGGCAAACACCATATATTTT
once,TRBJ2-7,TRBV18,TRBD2,CASSHTSGGNYEQYF,TGTGCCAGCTCACACACTAGCGGGGGGAACTACGAGCAGTACTTC
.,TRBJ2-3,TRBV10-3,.,CAISEGQVTDTQYF,TGTGCCATCAGTGAAGGCCAGGTCACAGATACGCAGTATTTT
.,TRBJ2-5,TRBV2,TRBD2,CASDVAGGPRGETQYF,TGTGCCAGTGATGTAGCGGGGGGGCCGAGGGGAGAGACCCAGTACTTC
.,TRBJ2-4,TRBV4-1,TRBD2,CASSQDPFSGAKNIQYF,TGCGCCAGCAGCCAAGACCCTTTTAGCGGGGCCAAAAACATTCAGTACTTC
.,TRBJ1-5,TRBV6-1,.,CASSGRGVRRSNQPQHF,TGTGCCAGCAGTGGGCGAGGTGTCCGACGGTCCAATCAGCCCCAGCATTTT
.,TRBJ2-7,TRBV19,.,CASQADSSYEQYF,TGTGCCAGTCAAGCGGACAGCTCCTACGAGCAGTACTTC
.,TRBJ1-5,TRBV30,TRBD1,CAWSKAGTGDQPQHF,TGTGCCTGGAGTAAAGCCGGGACAGGGGATCAGCCCCAGCATTTT
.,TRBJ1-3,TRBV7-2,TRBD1,CASSSQPGQGPSGNTIYF,TGTGCCAGCAGCTCCCAGCCGGGACAGGGGCCCTCTGGAAACACCATATATTTT
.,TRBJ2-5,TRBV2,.,CASSLRDFGAETQYF,TGTGCCAGCAGTCTCCGGGACTTCGGTGCGGAGACCCAGTACTTC
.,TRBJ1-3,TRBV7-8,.,CASSLRQDNSGNTIYF,TGTGCCAGCAGCTTAAGGCAGGACAATTCTGGAAACACCATATATTTT
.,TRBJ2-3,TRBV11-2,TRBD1,CASQQGADTQYF,TGTGCCAGCCAACAGGGGGCAGATACGCAGTATTTT
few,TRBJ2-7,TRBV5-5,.,CASSPGLNYEQYF,TGTGCCAGCAGCCCCGGACTGAATTACGAGCAGTACTTC
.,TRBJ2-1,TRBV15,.,CATSPDNEQFF,TGTGCCACCAGTCCCGACAATGAGCAGTTCTTC
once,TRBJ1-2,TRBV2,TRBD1,CASSGRDRGRDGYTF,TGTGCCAGCAGTGGCCGGGACAGGGGGCGGGATGGCTACACCTTC
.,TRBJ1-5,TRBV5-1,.,CASSYGVGGNQPQHF,TGCGCCAGCAGCTATGGAGTGGGTGGCAATCAGCCCCAGCATTTT
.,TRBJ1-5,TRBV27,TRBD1,CASSFRPPGQVDKVSNQPQHF,TGTGCCAGCAGTTTTAGGCCCCCGGGACAGGTAGATAAAGTTAGCAATCAGCCCCAGCATTTT
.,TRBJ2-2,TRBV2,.,CASSERRGTPIPNTGELFF,TGTGCCAGCAGTGAACGTAGGGGGACCCCAATACCGAACACCGGGGAGCTGTTTTTT
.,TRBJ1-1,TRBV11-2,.,CASSYMNTEAFF,TGTGCCAGCAGCTACATGAACACTGAAGCTTTCTTT
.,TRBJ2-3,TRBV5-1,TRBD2,CASSFPERVGLGYDSLPDTQYF,TGCGCCAGCAGCTTTCCAGAGCGGGTTGGACTAGGGTATGACTCTCTCCCGGATACGCAGTATTTT
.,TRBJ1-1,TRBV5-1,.,CASVVHRDPNTEAFF,TGCGCCAGCGTAGTGCACAGAGACCCGAACACTGAAGCTTTCTTT
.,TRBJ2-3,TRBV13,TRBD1,CASSIEGQKFTDTQYF,TGTGCCAGCAGCATCGAGGGACAGAAGTTCACAGATACGCAGTATTTT
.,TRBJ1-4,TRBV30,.,CAWSVPPRVREKLFF,TGTGCCTGGAGTGTCCCCCCCAGGGTTAGGGAAAAACTGTTTTTT
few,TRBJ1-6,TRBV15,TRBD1,CATSRGQRNSPLHF,TGTGCCACCAGCCGGGGACAGCGGAATTCACCCCTCCACTTT
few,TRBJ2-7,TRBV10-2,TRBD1,CASSVRTGIYEQYF,TGCGCCAGCAGTGTCCGGACAGGTATCTACGAGCAGTACTTC
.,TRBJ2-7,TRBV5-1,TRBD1,CASSLVTGINEQYF,TGCGCCAGCAGCTTGGTGACAGGGATCAACGAGCAGTACTTC
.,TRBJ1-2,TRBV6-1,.,CASSEGTAYGYTF,TGTGCCAGCAGTGAAGGGACAGCCTATGGCTACACCTTC
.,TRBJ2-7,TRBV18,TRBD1,CASSPDRGRDEQYF,TGTGCCAGCTCACCGGACAGGGGGCGGGACGAGCAGTACTTC
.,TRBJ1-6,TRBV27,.,CASSGTFSYNSPLHF,TGTGCCAGCAGCGGTACCTTCTCCTATAATTCACCCCTCCACTTT
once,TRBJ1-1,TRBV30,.,CAWSVGIQGIGTEAFF,TGTGCCTGGAGTGTAGGGATCCAGGGGATTGGGACTGAAGCTTTCTTT
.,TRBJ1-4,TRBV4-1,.,CASRPGGALNEKLFF,TGCGCCAGCAGACCGGGGGGGGCCCTAAATGAAAAACTGTTTTTT
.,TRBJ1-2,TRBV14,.,CASSRRQGYGYTF,TGTGCCAGCAGCCGAAGGCAGGGCTATGGCTACACCTTC
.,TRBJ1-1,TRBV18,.,CASSPIEGVGNTEAFF,TGTGCCAGCTCACCGATCGAGGGGGTGGGGAACACTGAAGCTTTCTTT
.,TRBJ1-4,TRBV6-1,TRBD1,CASSDGQGRATNEKLFF,TGTGCCAGCAGTGACGGACAGGGGAGGGCAACTAATGAAAAACTGTTTTTT
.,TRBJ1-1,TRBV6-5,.,CASSGRETGNTEAFF,TGTGCCAGCAGTGGAAGGGAGACGGGGAACACTGAAGCTTTCTTT